The 14 T cell receptor beta chains presented below share a single source sample, sequenced in a study of blood T cell repertoires in COVID-19. Produced via immunoSEQ multiplex PCR; TCRdb's table is partial and in-frame only. The sample contains 250,000 or so clones, more than 75% of which appear only once. The sequenced sample consisted of peripheral blood. The receptors come from a man older than 75 with acute or convalescent COVID-19.

This clone was picked up a small number of times. The chain links TRBV6-5 to TRBJ2-2; perhaps TRBD2 as D (6 bases). This CDR3 comprises 14 residues. Looked up from germline, CDR1 is MNHEY and CDR2 is SVGAGI. DNA of the CDR3: TGTGCACTAGGGGCCGGGAGGAACACCGGGGAGCTGTTTTTT. Its protein is CALGAGRNTGELFF.

The V call is TRBV7-9, the J call TRBJ2-2; no definite D call. V lost 3 bases and J lost 3, with 11 bases in between. The CDR3 sequence is 15 residues long. CDR1 is SEHNR, CDR2 FQNEAQ, per germline (reference sequence). CDR3 region: CASSFSAGDTGELFF. In nucleotides, the CDR3 is TGTGCCAGCAGCTTCTCGGCAGGCGACACCGGGGAGCTGTTTTTT.

This clone was recorded a few times. The chain has TRBV5-6 and TRBJ2-7, with 9 nucleotides matching TRBD1. The CDR3 is 15 residues long. The ends lost 3 bases at V and 6 bases at J; junction bases unmatched: 10. The germline V gene encodes CDR1 SGHDT and CDR2 YYEEEE. CDR3 DNA: TGTGCCAGCAGCTCCGTCCGGGACAGGGCTACCGAGCAGTACTTC. Protein product: CASSSVRDRATEQYF.

The rearrangement uses TRBV21-1 and TRBJ2-3; TRBD2, the D gene given by the table, was not confirmed from the DNA. TRBV21-1 is labeled a pseudogene. CDR3 size: 20 residues. In DNA form, the CDR3 reads TGTGCCAGCAGCAAAGAAAGGGGAGCAAGCGGGAGGCTCTCCCTAGATACGCAGTATTTT. Protein product: CASSKERGASGRLSLDTQYF.

This CDR3 reads CASSYPLAGGKGEQFF. In DNA form, the CDR3 reads TGTGCCAGCAGTTACCCCCTAGCGGGAGGTAAAGGTGAGCAGTTCTTC. The V and J genes are TRBV6-2 or TRBV6-3 and TRBJ2-1; TRBD2 matches at 11 bases. The CDR3 length is 16 residues. With V trimmed by 2 bases and J by 9 bases, 9 bases remained unmatched. Germline values: CDR1 MNHEY, CDR2 SVGEGT.

A few counts support this clone. The chain couples TRBV7-2 to TRBJ1-5; the D gene is possibly TRBD1 (6 bases). V lost 5 bases, J lost 0 bases, and 11 bases lay in between. The CDR3 totals 15 residues. Germline CDR1 is SGHTA and CDR2 is FQGNSA. DNA of the CDR3: TGTGCCAGCAGCCGGGACACCAATAGCAATCAGCCCCAGCATTTT. It yields the protein CASSRDTNSNQPQHF.

The J gene is TRBJ2-1, the V gene TRBV19, with D perhaps TRBD2 (6 bases). CDR1 and CDR2 from the germline V gene are LNHDA and SQIVND (reference sequence). Trimming left V 5 bases short and J 7 bases short, with 6 bases between. This CDR3 has 11 residues. DNA of the CDR3: TGTGCCAGTAGTGCGGGGAATGAGCAGTTCTTC. This sequence encodes CASSAGNEQFF.

The chain joins TRBV11-2 to TRBJ2-2; D is unclear. The CDR3 runs to 13 residues. V lost 2 bases and J lost 5, with 6 bases in between. Germline V CDR1 and CDR2: SGHAT, FQNNGV. CDR3 in DNA: TGTGCCAGCAGCTTAAGAGAAACCGGGGAGCTGTTTTTT. Translation gives CASSLRETGELFF.

J is TRBJ2-3 and V is TRBV6-5; TRBD2 aligns across 7 bases. The J segment lost 5 bases and the V segment lost 6 bases, leaving 11 bases of the junction unmatched. Germline CDR1 and CDR2: MNHEY and SVGAGI. The CDR3 has 15 amino acids. The CDR3 sequence is CASRVWRERGDTQYF. The CDR3 region has the DNA TGTGCCAGCAGGGTCTGGCGGGAGCGGGGAGATACGCAGTATTTT.

The chain uses TRBV28 and TRBJ1-6, with D unclear. Trimming cost V 6 bases and J 7 bases, with 16 bases left between them. Germline CDR1 MDHEN, CDR2 SYDVKM. This CDR3 comprises 15 residues. CDR3 sequence (DNA): TGTGCCAGCAGACTCTATCTTCAGGCGAATTCACCCCTCCACTTT. Its protein is CASRLYLQANSPLHF.

This clone was seen a handful of times. V usage is TRBV5-6 and J usage is TRBJ2-2; TRBD1 agrees at 9 bases. Germline V gives CDR1 SGHDT, CDR2 YYEEEE. V shed 0 bases, J shed 5 bases, and the junction held 5 bases outside the gene matches. The CDR3 runs to 16 residues. The CDR3 spells CASSLDRGRRTGELFF. CDR3 DNA sequence: TGTGCCAGCAGCTTGGACAGGGGGCGCCGGACCGGGGAGCTGTTTTTT. Filled out from reference TRBV5-6 and TRBJ2-2, the complete variable domain reads DAGVTQSPTHLIKTRGQQVTLRCSPKSGHDTVSWYQQALGQGPQFIFQYYEEEERQRGNFPDRFSGHQFPNYSSELNVNALLLGDSALYLCASSLDRGRRTGELFFGEGSRLTVL.

This rearrangement joins TRBV15 to TRBJ2-7, with a tentative D call TRBD1 (6 bases). Germline CDR1 is LNHNV and CDR2 is YYDKDF (reference sequence). V lost 1 base to trimming and J lost 3 bases, with 7 bases between them. This CDR3 spans 13 amino acids. The CDR3: CATSRGQVYEQYF. In nucleotides, the CDR3 is TGTGCCACCAGCAGAGGACAGGTCTACGAGCAGTACTTC.

CDR3 bases: TGTGCCAGCAGCTTGGGGGGAGGATCGGATCAGCCCCAGCATTTT. Translation gives CASSLGGGSDQPQHF. V and J are TRBV5-4 and TRBJ1-5, with D unresolved. This CDR3 spans 15 amino acids. CDR1 SGHNT and CDR2 YYREEE come from the germline V gene (reference sequence). V lost 0 bases, J lost 5 bases, and 12 bases lay in between.

This clone was recorded only once. The chain is built from TRBV6-1 and TRBJ2-5; 13 bases are shared with TRBD2. This CDR3 spans 18 amino acids. The germline CDR1 and CDR2 sequences are MNHNS and SASEGT. The J segment lost 1 base and the V segment lost 4 bases, leaving 9 bases of the junction unmatched. CDR3 sequence reads: CASSGGVTSGRSQETQYF. The CDR3, as DNA: TGTGCCAGCAGTGGGGGGGTGACTAGCGGGAGGTCCCAAGAGACCCAGTACTTC.